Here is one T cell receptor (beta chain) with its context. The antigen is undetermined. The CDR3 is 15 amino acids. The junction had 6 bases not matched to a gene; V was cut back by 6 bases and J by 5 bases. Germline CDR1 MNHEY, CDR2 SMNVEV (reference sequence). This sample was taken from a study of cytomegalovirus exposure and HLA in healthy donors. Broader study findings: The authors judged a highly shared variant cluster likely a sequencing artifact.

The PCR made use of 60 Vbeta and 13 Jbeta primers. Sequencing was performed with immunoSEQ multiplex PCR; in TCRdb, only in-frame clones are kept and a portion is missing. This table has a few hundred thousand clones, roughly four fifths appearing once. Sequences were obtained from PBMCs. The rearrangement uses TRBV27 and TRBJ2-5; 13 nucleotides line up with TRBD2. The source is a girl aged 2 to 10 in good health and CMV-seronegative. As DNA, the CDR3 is TGTGCCAGCAGACTAGCGGGAGGGTTGTGGGAGACCCAGTACTTC. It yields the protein CASRLAGGLWETQYF.